These T cell receptor beta chains were read from a single sample in a study of regulatory T cells in long-lasting Graves disease. TCRdb re-analysed the multiplex PCR reads in MiXCR, keeping a single row per CDR3 protein. The sample carries about 370,000 distinct CDR3 sequences, roughly 16% recorded once. The sequenced sample was peripheral blood mononuclear cells (PBMCs), obtained at new diagnosis, from a patient treated with antithyroid drugs. All receptors derive from a female donor with Graves disease. CDR3s include the opening cysteine and the closing phenylalanine or tryptophan. A D gene is named only where the DNA matches it firmly. Clone size is shown for a subset of rows, as once, few, many or a class of expanded clone.

d_gene	j_gene	v_gene	abundance	CDR3aa
-	TRBJ2-2	TRBV28	few	CASSNLITGELFF
TRBD1	TRBJ1-2	TRBV27	many	CASSDQTGGTYGYTF
TRBD2	TRBJ2-3	TRBV28	many	CASSSEGLAEGDTQYF
-	TRBJ1-5	TRBV11-2	many	CASSLEVPGPSRHSNQPQHF
-	TRBJ2-2	TRBV5-5	many	CASRPRDSAGELFF
TRBD2	TRBJ2-7	TRBV11-3	few	CASSFGGSGVTYEQYF
-	TRBJ2-3	TRBV20-1	many	CSAERAPPRGGSATDTQYF
-	TRBJ2-1	TRBV7-3	many	CASSAVWTDNEQFF
TRBD1	TRBJ1-1	TRBV9	many	CASSEGQGLNTEAFF
-	TRBJ2-2	TRBV4-3	few	CASSQGGGANTGELFF
-	TRBJ2-1	TRBV7-9	-	CASSLGTRPVYNEQFF
TRBD2	TRBJ2-5	TRBV4-3	many	CASSQGGLAETQYF
-	TRBJ2-5	TRBV12-3/TRBV12-4	many	CASSFFHSAKKETQYF